Presented here are 2 T cell receptor beta chains from one specimen sequenced in a study of blood T cell repertoires in COVID-19. The repertoire was sequenced with immunoSEQ multiplex PCR; TCRdb's copy has only in-frame clones and lacks some. There are 290,000 or so clones in the sample; about 93% occur only once, and roughly 1.1% lies in the top ten. The material sequenced was PBMCs or T cells enriched from blood (not recorded which). All receptors come from a woman in her 30s who had recovered from COVID-19.

The chain employs TRBV19 and TRBJ1-5, with D uncertain. The germline V gene has CDR1 LNHDA and CDR2 SQIVND (reference sequence). CDR3 length: 13 residues. Trimming took 0 bases from V and 7 from J, leaving 7 bases between them. The CDR3 loop reads CASSIDLRQPQHF. CDR3 nucleotide sequence: TGTGCCAGTAGTATAGATCTTCGGCAGCCCCAGCATTTT.

This rearrangement joins TRBV19 to TRBJ2-7; 11 nucleotides align to TRBD1. The CDR3 runs to 15 residues. The germline V gene encodes CDR1 LNHDA and CDR2 SQIVND (reference sequence). The V segment lost 5 bases and the J segment 4 bases; nucleotides outside the gene matches: 7. CDR3: CASSGSGTGGYEQYF. CDR3 DNA sequence: TGTGCCAGTAGTGGTTCCGGGACAGGGGGGTACGAGCAGTACTTC.